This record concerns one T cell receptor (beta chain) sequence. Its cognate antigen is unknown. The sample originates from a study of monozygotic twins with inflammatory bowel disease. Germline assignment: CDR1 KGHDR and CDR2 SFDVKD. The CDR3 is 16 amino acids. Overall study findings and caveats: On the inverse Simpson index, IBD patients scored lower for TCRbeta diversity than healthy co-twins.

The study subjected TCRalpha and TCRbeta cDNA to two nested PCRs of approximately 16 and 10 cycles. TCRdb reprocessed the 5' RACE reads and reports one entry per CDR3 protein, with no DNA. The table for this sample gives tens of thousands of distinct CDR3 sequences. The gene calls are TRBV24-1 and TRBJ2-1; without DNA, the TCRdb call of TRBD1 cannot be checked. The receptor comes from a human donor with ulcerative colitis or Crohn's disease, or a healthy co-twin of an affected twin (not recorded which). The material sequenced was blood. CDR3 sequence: CATSDPGTGGINEQFF.